The next 2 T cell receptor beta chains were all read from a single sample in a study of regulatory T cells in long-lasting Graves disease. CDR3-region Arm-PCR and iRepertoire HTBI primers produced the TCR beta libraries. Each CDR3 protein gets one entry after TCRdb re-called the multiplex PCR reads with MiXCR. This sample carries more than 450,000 distinct CDR3 sequences, approximately 12% of them seen once, and the ten largest clones take roughly 9.3%. Specified time point: newly diagnosed GD, antithyroid drugs for less than 3 months. Preparation of the TCR library used RNA extracted from PBMCs. These data were also filed under a second study, of T cells in Graves' hyperthyroidism and ophthalmopathy.

This specimen was peripheral blood mononuclear cells (PBMCs), taken at new diagnosis, from a patient treated with antithyroid drugs. Receptors were obtained from a woman in her 30s with Graves disease.

Many counts were recorded for this clonotype. This chain links TRBV4-3 with TRBJ2-5; TRBD2 might be the D (6 bases). V lost 0 bases, J lost 5 bases, and 19 bases lay in between. Germline CDR1 and CDR2: LGHNA and YSLEER. This CDR3 region has 17 residues. Here the CDR3 reads CASSQDLEGRNRETQYF. The DNA for the CDR3 is TGCGCCAGCAGCCAAGATCTGGAGGGGCGGAATAGGGAGACCCAGTACTTC.

Points on this clonotype: A much more abundant neighbour one base away suggests this may be a read error. The chain combines TRBV20-1 with TRBJ2-5; 7 nucleotides line up with TRBD2. The DNA end is more similar to TRBJ2-1, so the J call may be wrong. The CDR3 covers 14 residues. CDR1 DFQATT and CDR2 SNEGSKA come from the germline V gene (reference sequence). CDR3 in DNA: TGCAGTGCTAGAGATGGGGGGGGTGACAATGAGCAGTTCTTC. It translates to CSARDGGGDNEQFF.